These 25 T cell receptor beta chains originate from one sample sequenced in a study of OX40 agonist ivuxolimab in advanced cancers. The protocol was immunoSEQ multiplex PCR, while the TCRdb copy is restricted to in-frame clones and leaves out a portion. The sample has fewer than 85,000 clones; 78% are singletons. The sequencing used CD4+ or CD8+ T cells sorted from blood, collected in a trial of the OX40 agonist ivuxolimab. The receptors were gathered from an adult with an advanced solid tumor such as melanoma, head and neck, liver or kidney cancer.

V gene TRBV6-1 combines with J gene TRBJ2-1; TRBD2 matches at 10 bases. This CDR3 spans 13 amino acids. The germline V gene has CDR1 MNHNS and CDR2 SASEGT. V gave up 7 bases and J gave up 8 bases; unmatched junction bases: 5. The CDR3 spells CASKAGGIYEQFF. CDR3 nucleotides: TGTGCCAGCAAAGCGGGGGGGATCTATGAGCAGTTCTTC.

The J gene is TRBJ1-2, the V gene TRBV5-8, with D uncertain. Germline lookup yields CDR1 SGHTS and CDR2 YDEGEE. Trimming left V 4 bases short and J 4 bases short, with 20 bases between. The CDR3 extends over 16 amino acids. The CDR3 nucleotides read TGTGCCAGCAGCAGAAGATTGGGTGATGGTGCCTATGGCTACACCTTC. Protein sequence: CASSRRLGDGAYGYTF.

The chain has TRBV27 and TRBJ1-5, with a possible D match to TRBD1 (5 bases). CDR1 is MNHEY, CDR2 SMNVEV, per germline (reference sequence). The CDR3 covers 15 residues. With 6 bases removed from V and 6 bases from J, the gap between germline ends came to 18 bases. The DNA of the CDR3 is TGTGCCAGCAGACCCACATCAGGGTATCCTCAGCCCCAGCATTTT. It is translated as CASRPTSGYPQPQHF.

This clone came up once. This chain joins TRBV16 and TRBJ1-1; D is perhaps TRBD1 (6 bases). CDR1 and CDR2 from the germline V gene are KGHSY and FQNENV. V lost 2 bases and J lost 4, with 17 bases in between. This CDR3 contains 16 residues. The CDR3 region is CASSQGTAGDRTEAFF. For the CDR3, the DNA is TGTGCCAGCAGCCAAGGTACAGCAGGGGATCGCACTGAAGCTTTCTTT.

By sample fraction, this clone is medium-sized. This chain connects TRBV19 to TRBJ1-5, with D possibly matching TRBD1 (5 bases). The CDR3 is 14 amino acids. V was clipped by 4 bases and J by 6 bases, with 13 bases between them. Germline V gene data show CDR1 as LNHDA and CDR2 as SQIVND (reference sequence). In nucleotides, the CDR3 is TGTGCCAGTAGTAAGCAGCCGAGGGGTCAGCCCCAGCATTTT. Its translation is CASSKQPRGQPQHF.

This chain joins TRBV28 and TRBJ2-1; D unresolved. The V end lost 2 bases, the J end lost 4 bases, and 6 bases lay between the germline ends. Germline-derived CDR1 and CDR2 are MDHEN and SYDVKM. This CDR3 has 13 amino acids. CDR3 nucleotide sequence: TGTGCCAGCAGTTTAAAGGAATACAATGAGCAGTTCTTC. Its translation is CASSLKEYNEQFF.

The chain is built from TRBV5-8 and TRBJ1-2; 8 bases agree with TRBD1. After removal of 4 bases from V and 8 bases from J, the junction contained 10 bases not matched to a gene. CDR1 is SGHTS, CDR2 YDEGEE, per germline. CDR3 length: 14 amino acids. The chain's CDR3 is CASSPDRATRGYTF. CDR3 in DNA: TGTGCCAGCAGCCCGGACAGGGCGACTCGGGGCTACACCTTC.

This clone was seen a single time. The chain joins TRBV6-5 to TRBJ1-1, with D tentatively TRBD1 (5 bases). V lost 5 bases to trimming and J lost 5 bases, with 18 bases between them. There are 15 residues in the CDR3. Per the germline V gene, CDR1 is MNHEY and CDR2 is SVGAGI. The CDR3 reads CASSKQPGRGTEAFF. CDR3 bases: TGTGCCAGCAGTAAACAACCGGGGCGGGGGACTGAAGCTTTCTTT.

The chain couples TRBV2 to TRBJ2-7; D is possibly TRBD1 (5 bases). Per the germline V gene, CDR1 is SNHLY and CDR2 is FYNNEI. The CDR3 totals 15 residues. Trimming left V 0 bases short and J 3 bases short, with 12 bases between. In DNA, the CDR3 is TGTGCCAGCAGTGAAGCCGGGCAGGGTGGCTACGAGCAGTACTTC. Protein product: CASSEAGQGGYEQYF.

This clone was picked up one time. The chain is built from TRBV10-2 and TRBJ2-2; tentatively, D is TRBD2 (7 bases). The CDR3 totals 16 residues. The V gene's germline CDR1 is WSHSY and CDR2 SAAADI. Trimming shortened V by 1 base and J by 3 bases, and 12 bases separated the two germline ends. CDR3 in DNA: TGCGCCAGCAGTGAGTGGGGGGGCGCGGACACCGGGGAGCTGTTTTTT. Its translation is CASSEWGGADTGELFF.

The chain combines TRBV4-1 with TRBJ2-2; D is undetermined. Germline assignment: CDR1 MGHRA and CDR2 YSYEKL. This CDR3 region has 16 residues. Trimming left V 1 base short and J 0 bases short, with 9 bases between. Here the CDR3 reads CASSQGVTPNTGELFF. The CDR3 DNA reads TGCGCCAGCAGCCAAGGGGTGACTCCGAACACCGGGGAGCTGTTTTTT.

This clone has only a few counts. The V gene is TRBV7-2, the J gene TRBJ1-2; D is ambiguous. Trimming pared 1 base from V and 1 base from J, leaving 10 bases between. CDR3 length equals 15 residues. Germline V CDR1 and CDR2: SGHTA, FQGNSA. The CDR3 DNA sequence: TGTGCCAGCAGCTTAGGACAAGGATTTAACTATGGCTACACCTTC. The encoded protein is CASSLGQGFNYGYTF.

The chain combines TRBV11-3 with TRBJ1-5; no firm D call. This CDR3 is 13 amino acids long. V lost 0 bases to trimming and J lost 6 bases, with 6 bases between them. The germline gives CDR1 SGHNT, CDR2 YENEEA. CDR3 DNA: TGTGCCAGCAGCTTAGAGGTCGGTCAGCCCCAGCATTTT. Its protein product is CASSLEVGQPQHF. Variable domain in full (rest from reference TRBV11-3 and TRBJ1-5): EAGVVQSPRYKIIEKKQPVAFWCNPISGHNTLYWYLQNLGQGPELLIRYENEEAVDDSQLPKDRFSAERLKGVDSTLKIQPAELGDSAVYLCASSLEVGQPQHFGDGTRLSIL.

V and J are TRBV19 and TRBJ2-1, with D possibly TRBD2 on 7 matching bases. Germline V CDR1 and CDR2: LNHDA, SQIVND (reference sequence). The CDR3 contains 17 residues. Trimming shortened V by 0 bases and J by 10 bases, and 22 bases separated the two germline ends. The CDR3 DNA follows: TGTGCCAGTAGTATAGATCTAGGGGGGAGGGCCAGTTTAGAGCAGTTCTTC. Protein sequence: CASSIDLGGRASLEQFF.

The V gene is TRBV19, the J gene TRBJ2-6; D remains unclear. The germline V gene encodes CDR1 LNHDA and CDR2 SQIVND (reference sequence). V was clipped by 8 bases and J by 1 base, with 21 bases between them. The CDR3 covers 18 residues. CDR3: CASSPGAGWSSGANVLTF. The CDR3 region has the DNA TGTGCCAGTTCGCCCGGAGCCGGTTGGTCATCTGGGGCCAACGTCCTGACTTTC. Full variable domain (rest looked up from reference TRBV19 and TRBJ2-6): DGGITQSPKYLFRKEGQNVTLSCEQNLNHDAMYWYRQDPGQGLRLIYYSQIVNDFQKGDIAEGYSVSREKKESFPLTVTSAQKNPTAFYLCASSPGAGWSSGANVLTFGAGSRLTVL.

This chain uses TRBV10-1 with TRBJ2-1, with TRBD2 matching 8 bases. J gave up 6 bases and V 6 bases, and 10 bases lay outside the gene matches. CDR1 WNHNN and CDR2 SYGVQD come from the germline V gene (reference sequence). The CDR3 runs 15 residues. The CDR3 spells CASRAGTSRLNEQFF. CDR3 DNA: TGCGCCAGCAGGGCCGGGACTAGTAGGCTCAATGAGCAGTTCTTC.

In its sample, this clone was seen a few times. The rearrangement links TRBV29-1 to TRBJ2-2; D uncertain. Trimming took 8 bases from V and 1 from J, leaving 11 bases between them. Per germline, CDR1 SQVTM and CDR2 ANQGSEA. This CDR3 is 13 amino acids long. CDR3 in DNA: TGCAGCTTCCCGATTGGGAACACCGGGGAGCTGTTTTTT. The encoded protein is CSFPIGNTGELFF.

A few counts support this clone. V usage is TRBV7-2 and J usage is TRBJ2-1, with a possible D match to TRBD1 (6 bases). The germline gives CDR1 SGHTA, CDR2 FQGNSA. V lost 9 bases to trimming and J lost 4 bases, with 10 bases between them. This CDR3 spans 12 amino acids. The CDR3 loop reads CASNDRYNEQFF. The CDR3 DNA reads TGTGCCAGTAACGACAGGTACAATGAGCAGTTCTTC.

The rearrangement uses TRBV11-3 and TRBJ1-1, with a weak D call TRBD1 (5 bases). The CDR3 runs to 13 residues. In germline, CDR1 is SGHNT, CDR2 YENEEA. Trimming took 3 bases from V and 2 from J, leaving 7 bases between them. CDR3 region: CASSFDSNTEAFF. CDR3 nucleotides: TGTGCCAGCAGCTTCGACAGCAACACTGAAGCTTTCTTT.

V and J are TRBV19 and TRBJ1-2; D might be TRBD1 (6 bases). The germline V gene encodes CDR1 LNHDA and CDR2 SQIVND (reference sequence). V was shortened by 7 bases and J by 0 bases, with 18 bases between the two germline ends. This CDR3 is built from 16 residues. Here the CDR3 DNA reads TGTGCCAGTACCCGAGGGGGGCTCGGTTCTAACTATGGCTACACCTTC. This encodes CASTRGGLGSNYGYTF. Looking up the rest from reference TRBV19 and TRBJ1-2 gives the full variable domain: DGGITQSPKYLFRKEGQNVTLSCEQNLNHDAMYWYRQDPGQGLRLIYYSQIVNDFQKGDIAEGYSVSREKKESFPLTVTSAQKNPTAFYLCASTRGGLGSNYGYTFGSGTRLTVV.

This clone was seen many times. The rearrangement uses TRBV18 and TRBJ1-1; TRBD1 matches at 9 bases. Germline CDR1 is KGHSH and CDR2 is LQKENI. This CDR3 is built from 14 residues. The V gene end was trimmed by 6 bases and the J gene end by 1 base; junction bases not matched to a gene: 3. The CDR3 DNA sequence: TGTGCCAGCTCGCGACAGGGGGGGAACACTGAAGCTTTCTTT. This gives the protein CASSRQGGNTEAFF.

This chain connects TRBV19 to TRBJ1-2, with 11 bases fitting TRBD1. CDR1 LNHDA and CDR2 SQIVND come from the germline V gene (reference sequence). This CDR3 is 13 amino acids long. Trimming took 4 bases from V and 8 from J; bases not matched to a gene: 3. The CDR3 coding sequence is TGTGCCAGTAGTACGGGACAGGGGGGCGGCTACACCTTC. Encoded protein: CASSTGQGGGYTF.

This chain links TRBV7-9 with TRBJ1-1; D remains unclear. Deletions cut 1 base from V and 3 bases from J, with 12 bases between. The CDR3 is made up of 15 amino acids. In germline, CDR1 is SEHNR, CDR2 FQNEAQ (reference sequence). CDR3 sequence: CASSLGLGRYTEAFF. The CDR3 DNA is TGTGCCAGCAGCTTAGGTCTGGGAAGGTACACTGAAGCTTTCTTT.

The genes are TRBV7-2 and TRBJ1-2; unclear D gene. Deletions cut 1 base from V and 10 bases from J, with 7 bases between. Germline CDR1 SGHTA, CDR2 FQGNSA. The CDR3 has 11 amino acids. The CDR3 DNA reads as TGTGCCAGCAGCTTAGACATCTCCTACACCTTC. Translated, it gives CASSLDISYTF.

This rearrangement joins TRBV6-6 to TRBJ1-1, with 8 nucleotides matching TRBD1. In germline, CDR1 is MNHNY, CDR2 SVGAGI (reference sequence). CDR3 length: 16 residues. J gave up 0 bases and V 2 bases, and 5 bases lay outside the gene matches. The CDR3 loop is CASSYGQGGLNTEAFF. In nucleotides, the CDR3 is TGTGCCAGCAGTTACGGACAGGGTGGGCTGAACACTGAAGCTTTCTTT.